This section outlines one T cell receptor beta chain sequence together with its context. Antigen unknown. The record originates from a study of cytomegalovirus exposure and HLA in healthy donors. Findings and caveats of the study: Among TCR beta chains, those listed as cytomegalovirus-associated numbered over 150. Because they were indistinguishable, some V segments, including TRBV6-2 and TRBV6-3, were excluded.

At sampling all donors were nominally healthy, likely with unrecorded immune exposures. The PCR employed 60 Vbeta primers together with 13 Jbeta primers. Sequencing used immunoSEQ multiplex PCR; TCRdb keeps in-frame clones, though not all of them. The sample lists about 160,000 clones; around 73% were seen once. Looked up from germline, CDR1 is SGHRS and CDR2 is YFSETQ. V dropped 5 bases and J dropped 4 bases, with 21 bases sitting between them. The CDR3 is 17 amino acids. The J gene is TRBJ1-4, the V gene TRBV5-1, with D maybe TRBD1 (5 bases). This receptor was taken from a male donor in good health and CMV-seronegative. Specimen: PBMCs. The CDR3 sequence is CASSMAGQISLNEKLFF. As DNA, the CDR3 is TGCGCCAGCAGTATGGCAGGGCAGATATCCCTTAATGAAAAACTGTTTTTT.